Listed below are T cell receptor beta chains from one sample, sequenced in a study of shared clonotypes between healthy human individuals. The data were produced by immunoSEQ multiplex PCR, yet TCRdb's version contains in-frame clones alone and is incomplete. The repertoire includes hundreds of thousands of clones, less than 85% of them detected once, and approximately 1.8% sits in the top ten. Material for sequencing was memory CD4+ T cells sorted from blood. These receptors came from a woman in her twenties or thirties in good health. The CDR3 runs from the conserved cysteine through the conserved F or W. D genes are given only for firm matches. Clone sizes are given selectively: once, few, many, or a class where the clone is expanded.

.,.,TRBV6-4,TRBJ2-1,CASSPMMGYEQFF,TGTGCCAGCAGCCCCATGATGGGCTACGAGCAGTTCTTC
.,.,TRBV13,TRBJ1-2,CASSFDIREVYGYTF,TGTGCCAGCAGCTTTGATATAAGAGAAGTCTATGGCTACACCTTC
.,.,TRBV11-2,TRBJ2-7,CASSQFGPNYEQYF,TGTGCCAGCAGTCAATTTGGCCCCAACTACGAGCAGTACTTC
.,TRBD2,TRBV2,TRBJ2-7,CASRIAGREQYF,TGTGCCAGCAGGATAGCGGGGCGCGAGCAGTACTTC
once,.,TRBV6-5,TRBJ1-5,CASSHLGPQHF,TGTGCCAGCAGCCATCTGGGGCCCCAGCATTTT
.,TRBD2,TRBV18,TRBJ2-2,CASSPGLAANTGELFF,TGTGCCAGCTCGCCAGGACTAGCGGCGAACACCGGGGAGCTGTTTTTT
.,.,TRBV18,TRBJ2-3,CASSPRDSQHAQYF,TGTGCCAGCTCCCCCCGGGACTCCCAGCATGCACAGTATTTT
.,TRBD2,TRBV6-6,TRBJ2-2,CASSYAAGGHGELFF,TGTGCCAGCAGTTACGCAGCGGGAGGTCACGGGGAGCTGTTTTTT
once,TRBD1,TRBV28,TRBJ1-2,CAGRRDSLYGYTF,TGTGCCGGCAGGAGGGACAGCCTCTATGGCTACACCTTC
.,.,TRBV6-1,TRBJ2-7,CASRLQGPYYEQYF,TGTGCCAGCAGGTTACAGGGCCCATACTACGAGCAGTACTTC
.,.,TRBV2,TRBJ2-1,CASRAEAWDEQFF,TGTGCCAGCCGGGCCGAAGCTTGGGATGAGCAGTTCTTC
.,.,TRBV19,TRBJ1-5,CASSIAGDQPQHF,TGTGCCAGTAGTATCGCAGGGGATCAGCCCCAGCATTTT
many,TRBD2,TRBV4-2,TRBJ2-5,CASSQVSSGTGETQYF,TGTGCCAGCAGCCAAGTCTCTAGCGGGACTGGGGAGACCCAGTACTTC
.,TRBD1,TRBV6-5,TRBJ2-1,CASNEQGNLGEQFF,TGTGCCAGCAATGAACAGGGGAATCTAGGCGAGCAGTTCTTC
.,.,TRBV10-1,TRBJ2-7,CASSVRADGEQYF,TGCGCCAGCAGTGTTAGGGCTGATGGCGAGCAGTACTTC
few,TRBD1,TRBV18,TRBJ2-2,CASSPPLRQGDTGELFF,TGTGCCAGCTCACCACCGTTGAGACAGGGTGACACCGGGGAGCTGTTTTTT
.,.,TRBV19,TRBJ1-5,CASSMASGIGNQPQHF,TGTGCCAGTAGTATGGCTTCGGGGATTGGCAATCAGCCCCAGCATTTT
.,.,TRBV29-1,TRBJ2-5,CSVALGKETQYF,TGCAGCGTTGCTCTGGGAAAAGAGACCCAGTACTTC
.,.,TRBV6-1,TRBJ2-6,CASSVAVLGANVLTF,TGTGCCAGCAGTGTGGCAGTGCTCGGGGCCAACGTCCTGACTTTC
.,TRBD1,TRBV2,TRBJ2-7,CASRGTGVDEQYF,TGTGCCAGCAGAGGTACAGGGGTCGACGAGCAGTACTTC
.,.,TRBV28,TRBJ2-7,CASRGGQSYEQYF,TGTGCCAGCAGGGGAGGACAGAGCTACGAGCAGTACTTC
.,.,TRBV6-5,TRBJ2-3,CASSPSTGRTDTQYF,TGTGCCAGCAGCCCTTCAACAGGGAGGACAGATACGCAGTATTTT
many,.,TRBV5-1,TRBJ1-1,CASSLWGPTGEAFF,TGCGCCAGCAGCTTGTGGGGACCAACAGGAGAAGCTTTCTTT
.,TRBD2,TRBV7-9,TRBJ2-1,CASITGTRPYNEQFF,TGTGCCAGCATTACCGGGACTAGGCCCTACAATGAGCAGTTCTTC
many,TRBD2,TRBV28,TRBJ2-1,CASSRTSGRFRGFNEQFF,TGTGCCAGCAGTAGGACTAGCGGGAGATTTAGGGGCTTCAATGAGCAGTTCTTC
.,.,TRBV5-4,TRBJ2-1,CASSLDGNSYNEQFF,TGTGCCAGCAGCTTGGATGGTAATTCCTACAATGAGCAGTTCTTC
.,.,TRBV9,TRBJ2-2,CASSVIQGLTGELFF,TGTGCCAGCAGCGTAATTCAGGGGCTCACCGGGGAGCTGTTTTTT
.,TRBD1,TRBV2,TRBJ2-7,CASSAGQGAGEQYF,TGTGCCAGCAGTGCGGGACAGGGGGCAGGTGAGCAGTACTTC
.,.,TRBV27,TRBJ1-2,CASSFGLGFYGYTF,TGTGCCAGCAGTTTTGGGCTGGGGTTCTATGGCTACACCTTC
.,.,TRBV9,TRBJ1-3,CASSVFGLSSGNTIYF,TGTGCCAGCAGCGTTTTCGGCCTCAGCTCTGGAAACACCATATATTTT
.,TRBD2,TRBV7-9,TRBJ2-5,CASSLPRLAGGPAAETQYF,TGTGCCAGCAGCTTACCACGACTAGCGGGAGGGCCGGCCGCGGAGACCCAGTACTTC
.,TRBD2,TRBV9,TRBJ2-7,CASSVSIGRAGGEQYF,TGTGCCAGCAGCGTGTCAATCGGGAGGGCCGGGGGCGAGCAGTACTTC
.,.,TRBV23-1,TRBJ2-7,CASSQPPALLREQYF,TGCGCCAGCAGTCAACCACCCGCTTTGCTACGGGAGCAGTACTTC
few,.,TRBV7-8,TRBJ1-5,CASSLGRVGNQPQHF,TGTGCCAGCAGCTTAGGCAGGGTGGGCAATCAGCCCCAGCATTTT
.,.,TRBV7-8,TRBJ2-7,CASSPRQGLTYEQYF,TGTGCCAGCAGCCCTCGCCAGGGGCTTACCTACGAGCAGTACTTC
.,TRBD2,TRBV5-1,TRBJ2-5,CASSLTLTSGRETQYF,TGCGCCAGCAGCCTCACACTGACTAGCGGGAGAGAGACCCAGTACTTC
many,TRBD2,TRBV6-5,TRBJ2-5,CASSYGGGKETQYF,TGTGCCAGCAGTTACGGGGGAGGGAAAGAGACCCAGTACTTC
once,.,TRBV30,TRBJ2-5,CAWSVGGFQETQYF,TGTGCCTGGAGTGTAGGCGGGTTCCAAGAGACCCAGTACTTC
.,TRBD1,TRBV7-8,TRBJ1-4,CASTDGTGPLRATNEKLFF,TGTGCCAGCACTGACGGGACAGGGCCTCTCCGGGCAACTAATGAAAAACTGTTTTTT
.,.,TRBV2,TRBJ2-2,CASRRQNTGELFF,TGTGCCAGCAGGAGACAAAACACCGGGGAGCTGTTTTTT
.,TRBD1,TRBV30,TRBJ1-5,CAWSPGTGQPQHF,TGTGCCTGGAGTCCCGGGACAGGCCAGCCCCAGCATTTT
few,TRBD2,TRBV29-1,TRBJ2-7,CSVEQRLAGALEQYF,TGCAGCGTTGAACAAAGACTAGCGGGAGCGCTGGAGCAGTACTTC
.,.,TRBV28,TRBJ1-1,CASSPFGGVTEAFF,TGTGCCAGCAGTCCCTTCGGGGGGGTCACTGAAGCTTTCTTT
.,.,TRBV11-3,TRBJ2-1,CASSLTDYEQFF,TGTGCCAGCAGCTTAACGGACTATGAGCAGTTCTTC
.,.,TRBV4-2,TRBJ2-7,CASSLKPSVTYEQYF,TGTGCCAGCAGCTTAAAGCCTAGCGTGACTTACGAGCAGTACTTC
.,TRBD2,TRBV6-6,TRBJ2-3,CASSNPLGGTDTQYF,TGTGCCAGCAGCAACCCACTCGGGGGGACAGATACGCAGTATTTT
.,.,TRBV5-1,TRBJ2-5,CASSLSSGGEETQYF,TGCGCCAGCAGCCTTTCGTCCGGAGGGGAAGAGACCCAGTACTTC
.,.,TRBV9,TRBJ2-2,CASSPRVAGELFF,TGTGCCAGCAGCCCTAGGGTTGCCGGGGAGCTGTTTTTT